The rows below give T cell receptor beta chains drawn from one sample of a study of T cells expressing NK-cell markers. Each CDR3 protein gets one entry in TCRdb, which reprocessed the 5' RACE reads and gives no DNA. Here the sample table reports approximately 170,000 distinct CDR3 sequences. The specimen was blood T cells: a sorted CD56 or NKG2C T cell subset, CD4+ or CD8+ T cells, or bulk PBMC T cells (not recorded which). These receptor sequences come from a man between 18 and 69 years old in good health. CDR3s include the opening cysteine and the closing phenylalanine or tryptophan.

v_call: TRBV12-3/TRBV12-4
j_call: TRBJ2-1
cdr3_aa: CASSFGLAGGRSSYNEQFF

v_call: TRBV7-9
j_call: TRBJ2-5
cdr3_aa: CASSSSTGVAWETQYF

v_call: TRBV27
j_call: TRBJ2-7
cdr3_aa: CASSGGVSYEQYF

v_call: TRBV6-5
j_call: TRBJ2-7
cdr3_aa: CASSYSNLGVLYF

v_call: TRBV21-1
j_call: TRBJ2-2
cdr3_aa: CASSKENTGELFF

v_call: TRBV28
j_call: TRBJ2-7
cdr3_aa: CASSSDLGSSYEQYF

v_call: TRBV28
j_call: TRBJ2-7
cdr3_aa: CASSPGLYYEQYF

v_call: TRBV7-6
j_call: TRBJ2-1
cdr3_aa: CASRDGLHEQFF

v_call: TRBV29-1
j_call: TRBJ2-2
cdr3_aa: CSIPTGGASGELFF

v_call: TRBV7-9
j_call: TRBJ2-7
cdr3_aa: CASSSLGDYSYEQYF

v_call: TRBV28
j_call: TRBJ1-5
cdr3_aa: CASSADRGPGNQPQHF

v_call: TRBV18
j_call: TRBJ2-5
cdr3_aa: CASSSWTEETQYF

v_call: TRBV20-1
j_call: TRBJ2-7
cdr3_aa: CSAREIYEQYF

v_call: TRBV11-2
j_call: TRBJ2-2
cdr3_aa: CASSLGPAPGELFF

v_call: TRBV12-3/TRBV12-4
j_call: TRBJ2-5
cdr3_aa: CASSLALLTVETQYF

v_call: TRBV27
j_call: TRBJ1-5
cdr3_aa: CASSPPRNWAVPQHF

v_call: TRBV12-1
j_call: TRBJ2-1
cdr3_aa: CASSFEGQRLREQFF

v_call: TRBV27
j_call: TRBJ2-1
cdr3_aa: CASSSLNNEQFF

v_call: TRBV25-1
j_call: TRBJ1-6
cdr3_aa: CASSAGTYNSPLHF

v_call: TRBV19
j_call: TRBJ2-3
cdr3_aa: CASSIGPGTGPDTQYF

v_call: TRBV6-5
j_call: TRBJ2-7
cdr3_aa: CASSYHVASGGPTYEQYF

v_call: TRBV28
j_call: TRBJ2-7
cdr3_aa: CASTLGLNGGEQYF

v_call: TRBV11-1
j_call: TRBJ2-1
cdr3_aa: CASSLGGSGYNEQFF

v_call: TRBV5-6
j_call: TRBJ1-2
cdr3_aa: CASSSDLQGRYGYTF

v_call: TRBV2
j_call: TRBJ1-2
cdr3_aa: CASTDRAGRNYGYTF

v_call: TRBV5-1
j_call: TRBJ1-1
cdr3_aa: CASSLYGQAVEGPINTEAFF

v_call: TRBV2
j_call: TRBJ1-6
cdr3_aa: CASSEVKHREMGSPLHF

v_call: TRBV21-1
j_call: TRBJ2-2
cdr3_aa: CASSKASVGLNTGELFF

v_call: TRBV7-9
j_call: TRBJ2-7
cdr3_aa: CASSRKGQGAYEQYF

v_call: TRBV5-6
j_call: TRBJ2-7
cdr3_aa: CASSPEDRGPYEQYF

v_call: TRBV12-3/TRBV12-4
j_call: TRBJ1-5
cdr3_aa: CASSLPSAGGFQPQHF

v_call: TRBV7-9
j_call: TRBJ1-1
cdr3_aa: CASSFGRGGGNTEAFF